This T cell receptor (beta chain) emerged from a study of CD8+ T cells in alopecia areata. Noted treatment: oral pan-JAK inhibitor, 5-10 mg twice daily. Collected material from alopecia areata patients comprised lesional scalp punch biopsies and peripheral blood. Germline-derived CDR1 and CDR2 are GTSNPN and SVGIG (reference sequence). The V gene lost 6 bases and the J gene lost 1 base, with 8 bases spanning the gap. The CDR3 totals 12 residues. Comment on this clone: Its antigen is not identified.

Findings and caveats of the study: It was observed that many expanded lesional clones persisted in scalp and blood during tofacitinib. Uncertainty about whether baseline CD8+ expansion is linked to response remains, with one nonresponder.

Extracted from the samples, RNA was reverse transcribed into cDNA to serve as the sequencing template. TCRdb's table, derived via immunoSEQ multiplex PCR, lists solely in-frame clones and lacks some. Of 150,000 to 200,000 clones detected, about three fifths appear once; the ten largest clones hold just over 1%. The chain carries TRBV30 and TRBJ2-3; D remains ambiguous. The sequencing here drew on CD4+ T cells sorted from blood, taken at week 24, from a patient treated with tofacitinib. The origin of this receptor is a human donor with alopecia areata. The CDR3 DNA reads TGTGCCTGCGGACCTGGCACAGATACGCAGTATTTT. Protein: CACGPGTDTQYF.